This T cell receptor (beta chain) came from a study of T cell responses to AZD1222 COVID-19 vaccine. About the research overall: Pooling covered second doses at about 4 or about 12 weeks.

TCRdb's copy holds only in-frame clones and misses some; the assay was immunoSEQ multiplex PCR. The sample has 150,000 or so clones, more than 90% seen once; the top ten hold 2.6%. V shed 3 bases and J 5 bases; nucleotides not matched to a gene: 2. This CDR3 comprises 14 residues. Germline assignment: CDR1 SNHLY and CDR2 FYNNEI. This clone was recorded only once. This chain connects TRBV2 to TRBJ2-1, with 9 positions matching TRBD2. This receptor was taken from an adult in good health. The sample was peripheral blood, taken on day 0 of AZD1222 vaccination. The CDR3 bases are TGTGCCAGCAGTGACCAGCGGGAGGACAATGAGCAGTTCTTC. Residues: CASSDQREDNEQFF.